This TCR beta chain was identified during a study of molecular identifiers for immune sequencing clone quantification. V lost 2 bases and J lost 0, with 5 bases in between. From germline, CDR1 is LGHNA and CDR2 YSLEER. This CDR3 is built from 15 residues. Study-level results: Among approximately 1 million naive cells, as was reported, spiked Jurkat TCR RNA from one cell was detectable.

TCRdb ran MiXCR on the PCR reads and lists one entry per CDR3 protein. The data contain some 100,000 distinct CDR3 sequences, roughly a third of them seen just once; the ten biggest clones take up less than 5.5%. With regard to this clonotype: Its target is not known. With a much larger clone just one base away, this may be a read error.

The source material was naive CD8+ T cells from blood, with Jurkat cell RNA spiked in. Stated subset: FACS-sorted CD8+CD4-CCR7+CD45RA+ naive T cells. This clonotype was sampled from a human donor in good health. Some libraries in this study had Jurkat cell RNA spiked in. V gene TRBV4-3 combines with J gene TRBJ2-6; D call uncertain. CDR3 loop: CASSQLCSGANVLTF. The CDR3 DNA sequence: TGCGCCAGCAGCCAACTGTGCTCTGGGGCCAACGTCCTGACTTTC.